Shown below are 2 T cell receptor beta chains from a single sample sequenced in a study of HIV-infected patients and healthy controls. Antiretroviral therapy had run roughly three months, about 14 weeks, before follow-up blood collection. Whole blood was used without fractionation, so all unsorted peripheral T cells were included. 500 ng RNA was reverse transcribed with alpha and beta constant-region primers. Using multiplexing indices, alpha and beta chain libraries were generated apart by chain-specific third strand synthesis. TCRdb re-derived calls from the 5' RACE reads in MiXCR, one entry per CDR3 protein. Among roughly 4,600 distinct CDR3 sequences listed, around 5.5% were seen once. Sample: blood, taken during antiretroviral therapy. These receptors were obtained from an adult with HIV infection.

There are many counts of this clonotype. V and J are TRBV6-5 and TRBJ2-7; unclear D gene. The CDR3 consists of 13 residues. Germline assignment: CDR1 MNHEY and CDR2 SVGAGI. The ends were cut back, 6 bases at V and 1 base at J, with 10 bases in the middle. This CDR3 is CASRSGRSYEQYF. CDR3 coding DNA: TGTGCCAGCAGATCGGGTCGGTCCTACGAGCAGTACTTC.

A remark on this clonotype: A much larger clonotype is one base distant, so this may be a read error. This rearrangement joins TRBV19 to TRBJ1-1, with D unresolved. Germline V gives CDR1 LNHDA, CDR2 SQIVND (reference sequence). This CDR3 has 15 amino acids. Written as DNA, the CDR3 is TGTGCCAGAAGTAGATCGTCGACGGGGAACACTGAAGCTTTCTTT. Residues: CARSRSSTGNTEAFF.